A single sample is the source of the 32 T cell receptor beta chains below, sequenced in a study of blood T cells in healthy people across ages. Next came a second PCR, run for about 6 to 11 cycles, which used a sample-barcoded 5' primer along with a J-beta primer mix. TCRdb processed the 5' RACE reads anew with MiXCR; each CDR3 protein has one entry. This sample has fewer than 800,000 distinct CDR3 sequences, with 45% to 50% found just once. The sample comprised blood. These receptors originate from an older woman in good health.

V is TRBV20-1 and J is TRBJ2-7; no definite D call. The CDR3 is 14 residues long. V was clipped by 2 bases and J by 0 bases, with 11 bases between them. CDR1 DFQATT and CDR2 SNEGSKA come from the germline V gene (reference sequence). Written as DNA, the CDR3 is TGCAGTGCTAGATCACCAAGAAGCTCCTACGAGCAGTACTTC. Translated, it gives CSARSPRSSYEQYF.

On this clonotype itself: This may come from a read error, since a much larger clone is one base off. The chain has TRBV4-3 and TRBJ2-7; possibly TRBD1 for D (6 bases). The CDR3 loop spans 15 amino acids. CDR1 is LGHNA, CDR2 YSLEER, per germline. Between the trimmed V and J ends, which lost 2 bases and 5 bases, there was a span of 16 bases. Here the CDR3 reads CASSQLTGQTDEQYF. The CDR3 coding sequence is TGCGCCAGCAGCCAACTAACGGGACAAACCGACGAGCAGTACTTC.

The genes are TRBV20-1 and TRBJ1-1; D not certain. Looked up from germline, CDR1 is DFQATT and CDR2 is SNEGSKA (reference sequence). The CDR3 has 13 residues. V lost 0 bases to trimming and J lost 5 bases, with 10 bases between them. The CDR3 sequence is CSARDLRATEAFF. CDR3 nucleotide sequence: TGCAGTGCTAGAGATCTACGGGCTACTGAAGCTTTCTTT.

This clonotype was observed a few times. This chain connects TRBV5-1 to TRBJ2-1; 9 bases align to TRBD1. Germline V gene data show CDR1 as SGHRS and CDR2 as YFSETQ. The CDR3 totals 15 residues. V lost 4 bases, J lost 10 bases, and 12 bases stayed unmatched. The CDR3 region has the DNA TGCGCCAGCAGCACGACGGGACAGGGTGTCTACGAGCAGTTCTTC. This codes for CASSTTGQGVYEQFF.

The V gene is TRBV4-3, the J gene TRBJ2-1; 7 nucleotides agree with TRBD1. Germline V CDR1 and CDR2: LGHNA, YSLEER. The junction had 10 bases not matched to a gene; V was cut back by 5 bases and J by 6 bases. The CDR3 covers 15 residues. CDR3: CASSSTRQGLNEQFF. In DNA form, the CDR3 reads TGCGCCAGCAGCTCGACTCGACAGGGTCTCAATGAGCAGTTCTTC.

About this clonotype: Sequence at one end of the junction differs from germline and may be a read error. The chain employs TRBV12-5 and TRBJ2-1; 7 bases line up with TRBD2. The CDR3 has 21 residues. Germline V gene sequence: CDR1 LGHNT, CDR2 FRNRAP. CDR3 sequence (DNA): TGTGCTAGTAGTTTGGTGACCCTACCCCTTAGCGGGTACGTCAGATACAATGAGCAGTTCTTC. Its translation is CASSLVTLPLSGYVRYNEQFF.

This clonotype occurred a few times. The chain uses TRBV5-6 and TRBJ2-7, with 9 positions matching TRBD1. Trimming at V came to 4 bases and at J to 5 bases, leaving 7 bases not matched to a gene. CDR3 length: 14 residues. Germline CDR1 and CDR2: SGHDT and YYEEEE. The CDR3 is CASSAGDRANEQYF. The CDR3 nucleotides are TGTGCCAGCAGCGCCGGGGACAGGGCCAACGAGCAGTACTTC.

A word on this clonotype: A junction boundary mismatches the germline segment, possibly from a read error. V is TRBV12-3 or TRBV12-4 and J is TRBJ2-1, with D possibly matching TRBD2 (6 bases). This CDR3 has 14 amino acids. The CDR3 region is CASREGRSYIEQFF. The CDR3 DNA is TGTGCCAGCAGGGAGGGGCGCTCCTACATTGAGCAGTTCTTC.

With respect to this clonotype: One junction end does not reproduce the germline sequence, and a read error may be involved. This rearrangement joins TRBV6-1 to TRBJ2-1; D possibly corresponds to TRBD1 (5 bases). There are 13 residues in the CDR3. Per the germline V gene, CDR1 is MNHNS and CDR2 is SASEGT. CDR3 DNA: TGTGCCAACAGTGAACCAAGGGGTGATGAGCAGTTCTTC. This encodes CANSEPRGDEQFF.

This clonotype was detected a few times. This sequence joins TRBV20-1 and TRBJ2-1; D tentatively fits TRBD1 or TRBD2 (5 bases each). In germline, CDR1 is DFQATT, CDR2 SNEGSKA (reference sequence). Trimming removed 6 bases from V and 2 bases from J, with 17 bases in between. The CDR3 extends over 15 amino acids. The CDR3 sequence is CSAPGTSITYNEQFF. The CDR3 nucleotides read TGCAGTGCCCCAGGGACCTCAATCACCTACAATGAGCAGTTCTTC.

This clonotype turned up a few times. The CDR3 DNA is TGCAGCGCCCGGAGAGGAGACGCTAACTATGGCTACACCTTC. It codes for CSARRGDANYGYTF. The genes are TRBV29-1 and TRBJ1-2, with no clear D. The CDR3 is made up of 14 amino acids. V lost 7 bases to trimming and J lost 0 bases, with 15 bases between them. Germline V gene data show CDR1 as SQVTM and CDR2 as ANQGSEA.

The chain has TRBV20-1 and TRBJ2-5; 7 positions match TRBD2. The J call is doubtful: the DNA matches TRBJ2-7 better. This CDR3 region has 14 residues. Germline-derived CDR1 and CDR2 are DFQATT and SNEGSKA (reference sequence). The CDR3 DNA is TGCAGTGCCCGCGGGAGTCTAGGGTTCAGCGAGCAGTACTTC. Translating gives CSARGSLGFSEQYF.

Only a few counts were recorded for this clonotype. The V call is TRBV7-2, the J call TRBJ2-1, with 9 bases matching TRBD2. This CDR3 comprises 17 residues. With 1 base clipped from V and 6 bases from J, the junction kept 10 bases outside the gene matches. Germline V gene lookup returns CDR1 SGHTA and CDR2 FQGNSA. In DNA form, the CDR3 reads TGTGCCAGCAGCTTAGGGCCGGGACTAGCATTCGGCAATGAGCAGTTCTTC. This sequence encodes CASSLGPGLAFGNEQFF.

The gene calls are TRBV27 and TRBJ2-3; TRBD2 matches at 10 bases. Germline trimming cut 6 bases from V and 0 bases from J; bases unmatched to any gene: 9. This CDR3 is 17 amino acids long. From germline, CDR1 is MNHEY and CDR2 SMNVEV (reference sequence). This CDR3 is CASRGTSVATSTDTQYF. The CDR3 DNA follows: TGTGCCAGCAGGGGGACTAGCGTTGCCACTAGCACAGATACGCAGTATTTT.

The CDR3 region has the DNA TGTGCCAGCAGCAAAGCGCCCCGGACAGACAATGAGCAGTACTTC. Protein sequence: CASSKAPRTDNEQYF. The chain employs TRBV21-1 and TRBJ2-7; the D segment call TRBD1 is taken from the table without a DNA check. TRBV21-1 is shown as a pseudogene. The CDR3 spans 15 residues.

This clonotype was found many times. The V and J genes are TRBV20-1 and TRBJ2-1; D unresolved. This CDR3 has 13 residues. Between the trimmed V and J ends, which lost 5 bases and 6 bases, there was a span of 14 bases. Germline CDR1 is DFQATT and CDR2 is SNEGSKA (reference sequence). The CDR3 DNA reads TGCAGTGCTCCCAAAGGGATCCTCAATGAGCAGTTCTTC. This gives the protein CSAPKGILNEQFF.

The chain carries TRBV7-9 and TRBJ1-2; TRBD1 is a possible D gene (6 bases). Trimming cost V 8 bases and J 7 bases, with 20 bases left between them. From germline, CDR1 is SEHNR and CDR2 FQNEAQ (reference sequence). The CDR3 totals 14 residues. This CDR3 reads CASSAQQGSGGYTF. CDR3 nucleotides: TGTGCCAGCTCTGCACAACAGGGTTCGGGTGGCTACACCTTC.

The chain has TRBV27 and TRBJ2-3, with 9 bases lining up with TRBD2. The CDR3 spans 16 residues. The ends lost 2 bases at V and 6 bases at J; junction bases unmatched: 9. The germline CDR1 and CDR2 sequences are MNHEY and SMNVEV (reference sequence). The CDR3 nucleotides read TGTGCCAGCAGTTTACTTGGCGGGGGGGCCGGGGATACGCAGTATTTT. Its protein is CASSLLGGGAGDTQYF.

A few counts support this clonotype. The V and J genes are TRBV6-2 or TRBV6-3 and TRBJ2-5; D is unclear. Between the trimmed V and J ends, which lost 5 bases and 2 bases, there was a span of 6 bases. The germline V gene encodes CDR1 MNHEY and CDR2 SVGEGT. The CDR3 spans 12 residues. DNA of the CDR3: TGTGCCAGCAGTGGACGTCAAGAGACCCAGTACTTC. Residues: CASSGRQETQYF.

In its sample, this clonotype was seen many times. The rearrangement uses TRBV6-6 and TRBJ2-5; D is uncertain. CDR1 is MNHNY, CDR2 SVGAGI, per germline (reference sequence). Trimming took off 6 bases at V and 5 bases at J, with 10 bases between the two ends. The CDR3 is made up of 12 amino acids. The CDR3 region is CASSPVRETQYF. DNA of the CDR3: TGTGCCAGCAGCCCCGTTAGGGAGACCCAGTACTTC.

This clonotype has just a few counts. This chain links TRBV5-1 with TRBJ2-3; TRBD2 matches at 10 bases. The CDR3 is 17 residues long. The junction had 9 bases not matched to a gene; V was cut back by 4 bases and J by 1 base. Germline lookup yields CDR1 SGHRS and CDR2 YFSETQ. The CDR3 loop reads CASSLLAGVVGTDTQYF. The CDR3 DNA reads TGCGCCAGCAGCCTCCTAGCGGGAGTGGTCGGCACAGATACGCAGTATTTT.

DNA for the CDR3: TGTGCCAGCAGCCAGGGTGGGGGGACTAGCACAGATACGCAGTATTTT. This sequence encodes CASSQGGGTSTDTQYF. V and J are TRBV7-2 and TRBJ2-3; possible D gene TRBD2, 6 bases. Per germline, CDR1 SGHTA and CDR2 FQGNSA. Trimming cost V 5 bases and J 0 bases, with 15 bases left between them. This CDR3 has 16 residues.

The chain carries TRBV12-3 or TRBV12-4 and TRBJ2-1; D gene uncertain. Trimming shortened V by 4 bases and J by 6 bases, and 7 bases separated the two germline ends. The length of the CDR3 is 12 residues. CDR3 bases: TGTGCCAGCAGTTCAACTACCAATGAGCAGTTCTTC. Protein: CASSSTTNEQFF.

The CDR3 protein is CSAVTGTGGYEQYF. The CDR3, as DNA: TGCAGTGCGGTTACCGGGACAGGGGGCTACGAGCAGTACTTC. The chain links TRBV20-1 to TRBJ2-7, with 11 bases aligning to TRBD1. The ends lost 6 bases at V and 3 bases at J; junction bases unmatched: 7. This CDR3 has 14 amino acids. CDR1 and CDR2 (germline): DFQATT, SNEGSKA (reference sequence).

The CDR3 is CATSPNHPSGSAADTQYF. As DNA, the CDR3 is TGTGCCACCAGCCCCAACCACCCTAGCGGGAGTGCGGCAGATACGCAGTATTTT. The gene calls are TRBV15 and TRBJ2-3, with 10 bases lining up with TRBD2. Germline loops: CDR1 LNHNV, CDR2 YYDKDF (reference sequence). The CDR3 is 18 amino acids. V was clipped by 5 bases and J by 4 bases; unmatched bases: 15.

The V gene is TRBV10-3, the J gene TRBJ2-2; 7 nucleotides align to TRBD1. CDR1 and CDR2 (germline): ENHRY, SYGVKD. V trimming: 6 bases; J trimming: 1 base; junction bases outside the gene matches: 5. The CDR3 is 15 amino acids. The CDR3: CAIRTGTVNTGELFF. In nucleotides, the CDR3 is TGTGCCATCAGGACCGGGACAGTGAACACCGGGGAGCTGTTTTTT.

Of note for this clonotype: One end of the junction does not line up with germline, which may come from a read error. The rearrangement uses TRBV7-2 and TRBJ2-4; D ambiguous. The J call may not be correct, given that the DNA end is closer to TRBJ2-7. Looked up from germline, CDR1 is SGHTA and CDR2 is FQGNSA. The CDR3 length is 15 residues. The CDR3 sequence: CAGSLVTGEDYEQYF. The CDR3 region has the DNA TGTGCCGGCAGCTTAGTTACGGGTGAGGACTACGAGCAGTACTTC.

The V and J genes are TRBV4-3 and TRBJ2-5; 15 bases are a match to TRBD2. CDR1 and CDR2 (germline): LGHNA, YSLEER. The CDR3 consists of 16 residues. Trimming at V came to 1 base and at J to 4 bases, leaving 1 base not matched to a gene. The chain's CDR3 is CASSQGTSGRGETQYF. The CDR3 coding sequence is TGCGCCAGCAGCCAAGGGACTAGCGGGAGGGGAGAGACCCAGTACTTC.

This clonotype was found a few times. The gene calls are TRBV6-6 and TRBJ1-2; D is unresolved. The V and J ends lost 2 bases and 4 bases respectively, with 5 bases between them. Germline lookup yields CDR1 MNHNY and CDR2 SVGAGI (reference sequence). The CDR3 runs 12 residues. The CDR3 is CASSYPLYGYTF. The CDR3 DNA sequence: TGTGCCAGCAGTTACCCGCTCTATGGCTACACCTTC.

This clonotype has just a few counts. Here the CDR3 reads CSATPTGTIQYGYTF. The CDR3 bases are TGCAGTGCTACGCCGACAGGGACAATCCAGTACGGCTACACCTTC. The rearrangement uses TRBV20-1 and TRBJ1-2, with 7 bases matching TRBD1. There are 15 residues in the CDR3. Trimming took 4 bases from V and 8 from J; bases not matched to a gene: 16. Germline V gene lookup returns CDR1 DFQATT and CDR2 SNEGSKA (reference sequence).

This clonotype has a handful of counts. Its ends do not fully match the called genes, so a read error is possible. Here the CDR3 reads CAGSLWSGFRRPQHF. CDR3 DNA sequence: TGTGCCGGCAGTTTATGGTCAGGGTTCCGTCGACCCCAGCATTTT. The V and J genes are TRBV28 and TRBJ1-5, with D possibly matching TRBD1 (5 bases). This CDR3 contains 15 residues. Germline CDR1 is MDHEN and CDR2 is SYDVKM. Complete variable domain (other parts from reference TRBV28 and TRBJ1-5): DVKVTQSSRYLVKRTGEKVFLECVQDMDHENMFWYRQDPGLGLRLIYFSYDVKMKEKGDIPEGYSVSREKKERFSLILESASTNQTSMYLCAGSLWSGFRRPQHFGDGTRLSIL.

The rearrangement links TRBV20-1 to TRBJ2-4; D is undetermined. CDR1 and CDR2 (germline): DFQATT, SNEGSKA (reference sequence). The V end lost 4 bases, the J end lost 7 bases, and 11 bases lay between the germline ends. The CDR3 has 12 amino acids. CDR3 region: CSANFQPNIQYF. The CDR3 DNA is TGCAGTGCTAACTTTCAGCCGAACATTCAGTACTTC.